This TCR beta chain was observed in a study of cytomegalovirus exposure and HLA in healthy donors (dated by TCRdb to the late 2010s). For the wider study: In an earlier analysis of approximately 640 of the donors, about 260 Gb of sequence data and 90 million to 120 million unique TCR beta sequences from some 170 million T cells were reported. An early release that covered about 640 HLA-typed donors contained approximately 300 gigabases of sequencing data and approximately 85 million unique TCR sequences. The genetic ancestry cluster associated with self-reported Caucasian donors included around four fifths of the approximately 430 genotyped donors. The aim of the study was to test whether cataloging public T cell receptors could identify signatures of past pathogen exposure. Using immunosequencing, the study profiled T cell repertoires from 500 to 800 subjects and related those repertoires to cytomegalovirus serostatus. Along with the approximately 600-subject first cohort, a separate validation cohort of over a hundred different subjects was used. To predict cytomegalovirus infection status, the study brought together high-throughput TCR immunosequencing, statistical association of individual TCRs with disease status, and machine learning. In a later analysis, previously published TCR beta repertoires from several hundred donors were re-analyzed and high-resolution HLA genotyping was added so that TCR occurrence patterns could be studied. In the later analysis, no new phenotypic data were used to find candidate immune exposures; instead, reliance was placed on TCR beta sequences and their occurrence across donors. An earlier analysis of nearly 600 of the donors applied high-throughput TCR beta sequencing to assess whether each TCR beta V gene segment acted as functional or pseudogenic. Donor age, sex, ethnicity and CMV serostatus were compiled together with the repertoire data. A later genetic analysis used genome-wide SNP genotypes for about 60% of the roughly 700 donors, treating that subset as a discovery cohort. Every discovery cohort repertoire had been produced on one sequencing platform. Class I and class II HLA loci were covered by the typing at four-digit resolution. The number of donors typed differed by locus, with roughly 629-640 for A, B, C, DRB1 and DQB1, 522 for DQA1, about 610 for DPA1, and 472 for DPB1. Five DR-DQ haplotypes were handled as single units for association and clustering, since linkage in the cohort was strong. Among about 370 genotyped donors of the cohort, an average of roughly 230,000 unique TCR beta nucleotide sequences was sequenced per donor, of which 15% to 20% were non-productive.

Including the terminal cysteine and phenylalanine, the CDR3 comprises 14 residues. Only the CDR3 DNA stays, 42 bases, in frame from base 1. CDR1 and CDR2 (SNHLY, FYNNEI) derive from the germline V gene. Trimming takes 5 bases off V and 5 bases off J; junction bases not matched to a gene: 3. Libraries were built with the immunoSEQ multiplex PCR assay. The multiplex PCR relied on a mix of 60 forward primers for TCR Vbeta segments and 13 reverse primers for TCR Jbeta segments. The CDR3 region of rearranged TCR beta genes was amplified from genomic DNA by a multiplex PCR assay. The amplified TCR beta libraries were sequenced on the Illumina HiSeq System as 87-base-pair reads. As for the authors' bioinformatics: Across the 600 to 700 repertoires, a later analysis counted around 80 million unique TCR beta chains, some 11 million of which were shared by at least two donors. A nearest-neighbor algorithm error-corrected the raw reads and collapsed the reads into unique sequences, merging closely related sequences to remove PCR and sequencing errors. CDR3 sequences were aligned to IMGT reference sequences to assign V, D and J gene segments. For a sequence to be retained, at least a six-nucleotide match to both a V gene segment and a J gene segment was required. A rearrangement counted as productive if the CDR3 had no stop codons and remained in frame with V and J, and every other rearrangement counted as non-productive. CDR3 was defined by IMGT convention, running from the second conserved V-encoded cysteine to the conserved J-encoded phenylalanine. In an earlier analysis of 550 to 650 of the donors, sequences lacking an unambiguous match to a single V gene segment were excluded. An earlier analysis of 587 of the donors classified V segments as functional when productive rearrangements were above 56.7% and as segregating when the standard deviation between donors was above 5%. A statistical classification framework was developed to diagnose cytomegalovirus status using the catalog of TCR beta chain sequences. In a later analysis, TCR nucleotide sequences were compared against IMGT/GENE-DB human TR gene sequences so that V and J genes could be assigned. The TCRdist pipeline was used in a later analysis to assign CDR3 sequences and most-parsimonious VDJ recombination scenarios. In a later analysis, every TCR beta chain was defined by the combination of its CDR3 amino acid sequence and its V-gene family, and reads without a unique V-gene family were dropped. A later analysis removed several hundred highly shared, low-generation-probability nucleotide sequences to deal with suspected cross-contamination and a sequencing artifact. For each public chain, a later analysis derived a clonal expansion index from normalized ranks of inferred template counts within each repertoire. Generation probabilities in a later analysis came from a VDJ recombination model fitted to out-of-frame rearrangements, and those results were checked against IGoR. In a later analysis, TCR-TCR, TCR-HLA and TCR-CMV co-occurrence was scored with hypergeometric tests, and a repertoire-size bias correction was applied to TCR pairs. A later analysis estimated false discovery rates by permuting HLA or CMV assignments 20 times. A later analysis grouped co-occurring TCRs with DBSCAN, adding TCRdist sequence similarity when clustering within HLA-allele-positive subsets. Repertoires with fewer than 30,000 or more than 120,000 public chains, plus five repertoires with anomalous nucleotide sharing, were excluded from co-occurrence clustering. This immuneACCESS table, as held by TCRdb, lists in-frame sequences with V and J called but not all clones. Of the missing ones, under half trace to an unresolved V gene in checked studies; the others have no known cause. V, J and clone size derive from that table, while D and trimming were established from the DNA sequence. A total of some 150,000 clones appear in this sample, less than 85% of them only once. Around 1.5% of the sample lies in the top ten.

Details on this clone: Its antigen specificity is not known. No base quality information exists; no much larger clone differs at one position.

The paper's findings and limits, for the study overall: A further reported finding was that TCR beta sequences accurately predicted the HLA-A and HLA-B alleles for most subjects in the first cohort. The authors suggested that the approach could potentially be extended to other disease states and immunological phenotypes. A later analysis reported that several top co-occurrence clusters appeared linked to parvovirus B19, influenza, CMV and Epstein-Barr virus. At a false discovery rate of 0.05, a later analysis linked some 18,000 TCR beta sequences to specific HLA alleles. The study gave a list of 150 to 200 TCR beta chains associated with cytomegalovirus. In vitro tests confirmed that three of the cytomegalovirus-associated TCR beta chains recognize cytomegalovirus antigens. Because HLA typing was unavailable for some donors at each locus, only the typed subset was used in association tests. Only TCR beta chains were sequenced in this cohort, and the absence of alpha or paired-chain data limited detectable features. Linkage disequilibrium might explain the correlated functional status among segregating V segments, but an unknown experimental factor could not be ruled out. A later genetic analysis associated a missense DCLRE1C variant with V-gene and J-gene trimming of TCR beta chains, and an independent cohort replicated the association. Compared with the roughly 700-donor mean, donors in an Asian-associated ancestry cluster had fewer N-insertions in productive TCRs, according to a later genetic analysis. Across donors, most TCR sequences were observed very rarely, whereas some public TCRs were present in many individuals. A later analysis found that HLA-associated TCR beta chains were more clonally expanded and had lower generation probabilities than equally common non-associated chains. When HLA alleles, especially DR and DQ, strongly co-occurred, TCR associations were difficult to assign to individual alleles. The only immune exposure information available for the cohort was CMV serostatus. In an earlier analysis of about 600 of the donors, most TCR beta V segments appeared in productive rearrangements about 90% or about 30% of the time, broadly matching IMGT annotations. In a later analysis, most CMV-associated TCR beta chains were found to appear HLA-restricted, with HLA associations seemingly driven largely by CMV exposure. Because the 87-base-pair reads could not distinguish some IMGT-functional V segments, including TRBV6-2 and TRBV6-3, those segments were excluded. A later analysis found that TCR association rates varied across HLA loci, with DRB1 alleles showing the most associated TCRs and HLA-C alleles the fewest. A cluster of highly shared sequence variants was judged likely to be a technical artifact of the sequencing pipeline. Presence/absence analyses assumed roughly uniform sequencing depth across donors, an assumption that may not hold. The classifier was reported to diagnose cytomegalovirus status with high specificity and sensitivity in both the original cohort and the validation cohort. Because counts were too low, under 20 rarely observed V segments, including chromosome 9 orphons, were left out of the earlier analysis of a few hundred of the donors.

The cohort comprised around 690 healthy bone marrow donors. Cohort members were all nominally healthy when sampled, although unrecorded immune exposures were likely present. The donor tested CMV seronegative, placing the donor among the 352 seronegative members of the cohort. Every donor gave a peripheral blood sample, and the peripheral blood mononuclear cells from that sample were used for TCR beta sequencing. The Qiagen DNeasy Blood Extraction Kit was used to extract genomic DNA from the blood cell samples. This TCR came from a male donor in good health and CMV-seronegative. Sequenced: PBMCs. The rearranged segments are TRBV2 and TRBJ1-6, and 7 junction bases match TRBD1. DNA sequence: TGTGCCAGCAGTTTGGGACAGCATAATTCACCCCTCCACTTT. It specifies CASSLGQHNSPLHF.